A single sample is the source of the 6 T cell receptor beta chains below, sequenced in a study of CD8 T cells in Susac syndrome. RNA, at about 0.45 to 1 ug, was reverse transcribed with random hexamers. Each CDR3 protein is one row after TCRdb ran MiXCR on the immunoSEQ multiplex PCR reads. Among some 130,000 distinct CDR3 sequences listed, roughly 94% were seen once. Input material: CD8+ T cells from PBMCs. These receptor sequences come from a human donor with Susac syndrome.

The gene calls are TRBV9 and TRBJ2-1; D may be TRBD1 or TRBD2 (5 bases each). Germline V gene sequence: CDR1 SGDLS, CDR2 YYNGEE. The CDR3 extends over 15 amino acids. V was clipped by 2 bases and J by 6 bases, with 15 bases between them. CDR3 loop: CASSVFGEGVNEQFF. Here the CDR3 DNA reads TGTGCCAGCAGCGTTTTCGGGGAAGGGGTCAATGAGCAGTTCTTC.

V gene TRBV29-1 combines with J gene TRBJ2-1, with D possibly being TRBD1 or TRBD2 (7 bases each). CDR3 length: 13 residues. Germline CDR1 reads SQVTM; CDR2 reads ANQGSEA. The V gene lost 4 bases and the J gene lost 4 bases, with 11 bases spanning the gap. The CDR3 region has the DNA TGCAGCGTTGCAGGGGGGGGTTACAATGAGCAGTTCTTC. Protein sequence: CSVAGGGYNEQFF.

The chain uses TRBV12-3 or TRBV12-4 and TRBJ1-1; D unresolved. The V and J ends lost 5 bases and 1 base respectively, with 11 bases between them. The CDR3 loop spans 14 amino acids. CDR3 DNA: TGTGCCAGCAGTGGACTCCCACCGAACACTGAAGCTTTCTTT. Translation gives CASSGLPPNTEAFF.

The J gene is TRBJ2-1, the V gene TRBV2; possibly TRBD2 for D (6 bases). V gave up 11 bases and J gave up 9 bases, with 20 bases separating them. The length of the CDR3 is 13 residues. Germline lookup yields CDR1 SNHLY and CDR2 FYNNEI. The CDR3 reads CAVPDYPRSEQFF. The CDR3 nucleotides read TGTGCCGTACCGGACTACCCTCGCAGTGAGCAGTTCTTC.

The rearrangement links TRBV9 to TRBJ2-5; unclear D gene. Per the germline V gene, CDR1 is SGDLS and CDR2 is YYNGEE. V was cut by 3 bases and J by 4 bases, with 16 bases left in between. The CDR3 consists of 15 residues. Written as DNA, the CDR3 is TGTGCCAGCAGCGGTTCCAGTGGGGTGTCAGAGACCCAGTACTTC. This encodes CASSGSSGVSETQYF.

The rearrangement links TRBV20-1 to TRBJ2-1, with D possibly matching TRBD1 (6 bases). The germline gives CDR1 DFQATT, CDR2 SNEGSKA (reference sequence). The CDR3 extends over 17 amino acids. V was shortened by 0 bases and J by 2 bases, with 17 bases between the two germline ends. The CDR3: CSARDLRVGAAYNEQFF. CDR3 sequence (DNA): TGCAGTGCTAGAGATTTAAGAGTGGGGGCGGCCTACAATGAGCAGTTCTTC.